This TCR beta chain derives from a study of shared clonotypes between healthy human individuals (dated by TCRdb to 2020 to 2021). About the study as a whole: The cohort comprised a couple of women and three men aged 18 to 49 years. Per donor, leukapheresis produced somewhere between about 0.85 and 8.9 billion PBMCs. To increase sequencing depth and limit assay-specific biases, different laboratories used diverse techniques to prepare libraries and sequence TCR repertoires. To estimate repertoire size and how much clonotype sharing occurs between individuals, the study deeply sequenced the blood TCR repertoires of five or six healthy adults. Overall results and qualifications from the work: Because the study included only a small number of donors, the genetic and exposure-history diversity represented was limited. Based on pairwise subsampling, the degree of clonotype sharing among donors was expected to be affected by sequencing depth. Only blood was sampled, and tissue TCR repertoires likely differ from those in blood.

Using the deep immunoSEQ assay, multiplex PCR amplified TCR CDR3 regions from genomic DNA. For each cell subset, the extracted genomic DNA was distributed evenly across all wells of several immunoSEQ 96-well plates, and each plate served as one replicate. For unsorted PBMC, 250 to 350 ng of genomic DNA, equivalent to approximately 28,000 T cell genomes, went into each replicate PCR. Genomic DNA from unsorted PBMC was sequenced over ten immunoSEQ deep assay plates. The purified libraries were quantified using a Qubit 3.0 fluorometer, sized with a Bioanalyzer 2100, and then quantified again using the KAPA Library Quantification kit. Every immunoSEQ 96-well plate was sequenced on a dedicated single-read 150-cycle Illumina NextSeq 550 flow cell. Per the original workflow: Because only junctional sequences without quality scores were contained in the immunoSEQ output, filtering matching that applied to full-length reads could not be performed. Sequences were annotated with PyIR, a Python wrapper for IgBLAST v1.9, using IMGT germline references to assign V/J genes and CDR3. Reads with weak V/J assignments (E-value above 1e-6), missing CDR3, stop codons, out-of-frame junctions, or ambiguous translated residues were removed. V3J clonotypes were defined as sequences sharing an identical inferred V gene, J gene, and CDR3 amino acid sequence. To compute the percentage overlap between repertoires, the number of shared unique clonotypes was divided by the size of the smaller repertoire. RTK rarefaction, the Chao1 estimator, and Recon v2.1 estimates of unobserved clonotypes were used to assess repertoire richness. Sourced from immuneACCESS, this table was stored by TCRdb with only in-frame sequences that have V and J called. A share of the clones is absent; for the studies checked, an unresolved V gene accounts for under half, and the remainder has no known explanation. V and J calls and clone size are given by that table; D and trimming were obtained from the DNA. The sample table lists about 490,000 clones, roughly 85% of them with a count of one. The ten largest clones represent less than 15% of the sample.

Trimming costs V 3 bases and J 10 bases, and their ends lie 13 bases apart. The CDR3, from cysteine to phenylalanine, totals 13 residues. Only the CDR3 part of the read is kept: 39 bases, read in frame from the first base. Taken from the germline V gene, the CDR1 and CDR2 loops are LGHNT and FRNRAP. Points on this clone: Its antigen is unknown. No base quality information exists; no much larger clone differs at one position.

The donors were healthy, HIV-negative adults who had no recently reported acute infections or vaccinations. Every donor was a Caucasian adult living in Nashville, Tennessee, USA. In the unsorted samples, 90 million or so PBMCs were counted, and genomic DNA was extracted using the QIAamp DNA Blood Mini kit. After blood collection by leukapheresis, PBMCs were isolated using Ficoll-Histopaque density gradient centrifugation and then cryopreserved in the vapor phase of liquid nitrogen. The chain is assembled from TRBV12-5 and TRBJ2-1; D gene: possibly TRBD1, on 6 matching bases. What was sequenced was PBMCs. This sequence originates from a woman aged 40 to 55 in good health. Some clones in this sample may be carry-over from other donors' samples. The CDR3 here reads CASGFDIGQEQFF. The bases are TGTGCTAGTGGTTTTGATATTGGACAGGAGCAGTTCTTC.